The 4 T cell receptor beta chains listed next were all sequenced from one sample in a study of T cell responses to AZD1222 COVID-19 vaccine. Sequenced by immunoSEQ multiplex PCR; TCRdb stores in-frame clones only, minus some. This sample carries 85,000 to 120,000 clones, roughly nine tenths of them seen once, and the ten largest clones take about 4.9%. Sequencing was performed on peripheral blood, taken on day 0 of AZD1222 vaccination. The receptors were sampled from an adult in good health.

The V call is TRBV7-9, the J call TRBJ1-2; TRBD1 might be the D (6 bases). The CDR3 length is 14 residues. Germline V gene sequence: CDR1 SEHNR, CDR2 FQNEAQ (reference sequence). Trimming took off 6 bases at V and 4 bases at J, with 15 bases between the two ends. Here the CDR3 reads CASSAAGHTYGYTF. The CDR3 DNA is TGTGCCAGCAGTGCCGCGGGACATACCTATGGCTACACCTTC.

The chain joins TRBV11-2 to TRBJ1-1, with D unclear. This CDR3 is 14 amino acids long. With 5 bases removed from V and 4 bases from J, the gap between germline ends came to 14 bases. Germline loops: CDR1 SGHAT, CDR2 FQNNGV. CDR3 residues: CASSPPGFRTEAFF. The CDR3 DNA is TGTGCCAGCAGCCCCCCTGGGTTTCGCACTGAAGCTTTCTTT.

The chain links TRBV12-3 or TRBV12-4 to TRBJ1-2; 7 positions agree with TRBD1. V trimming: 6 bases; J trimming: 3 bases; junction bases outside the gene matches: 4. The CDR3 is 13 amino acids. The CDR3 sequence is CASRAGGDYGYTF. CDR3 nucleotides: TGTGCCAGCAGGGCAGGGGGGGACTATGGCTACACCTTC.

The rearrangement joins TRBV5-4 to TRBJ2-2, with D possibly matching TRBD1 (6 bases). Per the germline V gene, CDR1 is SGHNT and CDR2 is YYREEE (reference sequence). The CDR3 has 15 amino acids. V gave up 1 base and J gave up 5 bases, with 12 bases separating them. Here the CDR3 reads CASSLTGRQTGELFF. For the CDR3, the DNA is TGTGCCAGCAGCTTGACAGGGAGACAAACCGGGGAGCTGTTTTTT.